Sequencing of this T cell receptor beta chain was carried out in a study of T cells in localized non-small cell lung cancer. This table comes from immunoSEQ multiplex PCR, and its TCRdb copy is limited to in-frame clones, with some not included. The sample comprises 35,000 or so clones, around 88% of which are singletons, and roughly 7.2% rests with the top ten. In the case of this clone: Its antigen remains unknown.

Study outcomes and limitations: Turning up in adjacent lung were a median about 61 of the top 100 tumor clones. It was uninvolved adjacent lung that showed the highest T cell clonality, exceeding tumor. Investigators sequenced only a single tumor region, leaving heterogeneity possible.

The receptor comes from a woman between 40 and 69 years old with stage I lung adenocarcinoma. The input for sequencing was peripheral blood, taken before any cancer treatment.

The CDR3: CASSFKAGGSYNEQFF. In DNA, the CDR3 is TGTGCCAGCAGTTTCAAAGCGGGGGGGTCCTACAATGAGCAGTTCTTC. The chain uses TRBV28 and TRBJ2-1, with TRBD2 identical over 10 bases. CDR1 is MDHEN and CDR2 is SYDVKM in the germline V gene. The V and J ends lost 3 bases and 1 base, in that order; junction bases with no gene match: 3. This CDR3 comprises 16 residues.